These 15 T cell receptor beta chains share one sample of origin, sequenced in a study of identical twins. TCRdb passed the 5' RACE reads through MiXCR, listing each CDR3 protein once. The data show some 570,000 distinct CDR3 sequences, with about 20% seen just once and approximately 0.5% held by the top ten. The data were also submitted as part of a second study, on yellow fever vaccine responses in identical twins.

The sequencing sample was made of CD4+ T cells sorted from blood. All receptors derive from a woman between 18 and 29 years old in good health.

The CDR3 reads CSARVATNVLTF. DNA for the CDR3: TGCAGTGCTAGAGTAGCAACCAACGTCCTGACTTTC. The J gene is TRBJ2-6, the V gene TRBV20-1; D call uncertain. V lost 1 base and J lost 8, with 6 bases in between. The CDR3 is made up of 12 amino acids. CDR1 and CDR2 from the germline V gene are DFQATT and SNEGSKA (reference sequence).

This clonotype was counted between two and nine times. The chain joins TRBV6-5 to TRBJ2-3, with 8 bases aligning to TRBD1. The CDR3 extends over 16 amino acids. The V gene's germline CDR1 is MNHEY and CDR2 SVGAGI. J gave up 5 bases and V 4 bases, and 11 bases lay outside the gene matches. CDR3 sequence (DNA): TGTGCCAGCAGTTCAAGGAGGACAGGGTGGATAGATACGCAGTATTTT. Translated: CASSSRRTGWIDTQYF.

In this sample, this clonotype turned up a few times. The CDR3 nucleotides are TGCGCCAGCAGTGCCGGACTAGCGGGTAGCACAGATACGCAGTATTTT. Its protein is CASSAGLAGSTDTQYF. The V and J genes are TRBV10-1 and TRBJ2-3, with TRBD2 matching over 11 bases. CDR1 and CDR2 from the germline V gene are WNHNN and SYGVQD (reference sequence). Losses at the gene ends were 4 bases for V and 0 bases for J; bases not matched to a gene: 3. CDR3 size: 16 residues.

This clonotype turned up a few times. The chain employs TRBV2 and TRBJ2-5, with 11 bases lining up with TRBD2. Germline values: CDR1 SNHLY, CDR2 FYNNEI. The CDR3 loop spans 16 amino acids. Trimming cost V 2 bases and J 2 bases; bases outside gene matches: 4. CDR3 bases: TGTGCCAGCAGTGAACTGGGGACTAGCGGACAAGAGACCCAGTACTTC. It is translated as CASSELGTSGQETQYF.

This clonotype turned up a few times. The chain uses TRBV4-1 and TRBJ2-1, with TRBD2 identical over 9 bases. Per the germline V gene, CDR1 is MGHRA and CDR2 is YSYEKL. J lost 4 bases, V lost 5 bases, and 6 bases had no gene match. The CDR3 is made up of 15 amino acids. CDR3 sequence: CASSYPSGNYNEQFF. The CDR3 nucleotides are TGCGCCAGCAGCTACCCTAGCGGGAATTACAATGAGCAGTTCTTC.

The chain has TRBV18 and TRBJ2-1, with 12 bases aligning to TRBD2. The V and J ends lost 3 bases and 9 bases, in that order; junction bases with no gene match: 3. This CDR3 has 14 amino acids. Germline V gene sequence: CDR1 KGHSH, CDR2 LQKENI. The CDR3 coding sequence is TGTGCCAGCTCACCCCCTAGCGGGGGGGTTGAGCAGTTCTTC. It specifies CASSPPSGGVEQFF.

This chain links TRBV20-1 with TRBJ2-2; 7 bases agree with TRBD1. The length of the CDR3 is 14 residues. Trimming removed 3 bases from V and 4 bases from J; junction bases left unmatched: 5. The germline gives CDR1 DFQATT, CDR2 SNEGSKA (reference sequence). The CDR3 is CSASTDRPTGELFF. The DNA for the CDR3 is TGCAGTGCTAGCACGGACAGGCCCACCGGGGAGCTGTTTTTT.

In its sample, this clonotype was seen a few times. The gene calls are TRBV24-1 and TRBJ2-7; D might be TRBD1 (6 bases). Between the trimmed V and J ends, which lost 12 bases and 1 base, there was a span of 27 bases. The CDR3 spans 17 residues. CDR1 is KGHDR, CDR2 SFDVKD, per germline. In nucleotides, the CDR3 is TGTGCCCCTTTGCAACCGGGACACCGAGTAATTTCCTACGAGCAGTACTTC. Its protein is CAPLQPGHRVISYEQYF.

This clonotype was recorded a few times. CDR3 protein: CASSFQGGTEAFF. The CDR3 DNA reads TGTGCCAGCAGCTTTCAGGGGGGTACTGAAGCTTTCTTT. The rearrangement joins TRBV7-9 to TRBJ1-1; 7 nucleotides agree with TRBD1. Germline lookup yields CDR1 SEHNR and CDR2 FQNEAQ (reference sequence). CDR3 length equals 13 residues. Losses at the gene ends were 3 bases for V and 5 bases for J; bases not matched to a gene: 3.

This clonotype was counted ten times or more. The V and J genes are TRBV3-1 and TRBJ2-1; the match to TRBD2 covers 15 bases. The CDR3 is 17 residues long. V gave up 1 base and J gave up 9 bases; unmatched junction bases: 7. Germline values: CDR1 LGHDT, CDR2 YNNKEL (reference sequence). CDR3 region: CASSQVFSGLAGGEQFF. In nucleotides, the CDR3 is TGTGCCAGCAGCCAAGTTTTCTCGGGACTAGCGGGAGGTGAGCAGTTCTTC.

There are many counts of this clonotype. In DNA form, the CDR3 reads TGTGCCAGCAGCCAAGATAAGGGGTACAATGAGCAGTTCTTC. It encodes CASSQDKGYNEQFF. The V call is TRBV4-2, the J call TRBJ2-1; weak D call: TRBD1 (5 bases). The germline V and J ends were trimmed by 0 bases and 4 bases, with 7 bases remaining between them. From germline, CDR1 is LGHNA and CDR2 YNFKEQ. CDR3 length: 14 amino acids.

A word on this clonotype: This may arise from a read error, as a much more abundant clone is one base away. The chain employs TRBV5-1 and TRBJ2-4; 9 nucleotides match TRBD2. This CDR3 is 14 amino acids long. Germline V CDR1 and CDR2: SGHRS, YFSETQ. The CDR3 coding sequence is TGCGCCAGCAGCCCGGGACTAGCCAAAAACATTCAGTGCTTC. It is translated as CASSPGLAKNIQCF.

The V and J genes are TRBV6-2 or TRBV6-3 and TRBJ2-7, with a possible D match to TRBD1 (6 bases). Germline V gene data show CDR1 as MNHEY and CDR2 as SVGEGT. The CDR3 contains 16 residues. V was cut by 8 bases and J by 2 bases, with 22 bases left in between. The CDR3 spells CASAITGTSIAYEQYF. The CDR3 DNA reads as TGTGCCAGCGCTATAACCGGGACATCAATCGCCTACGAGCAGTACTTC.

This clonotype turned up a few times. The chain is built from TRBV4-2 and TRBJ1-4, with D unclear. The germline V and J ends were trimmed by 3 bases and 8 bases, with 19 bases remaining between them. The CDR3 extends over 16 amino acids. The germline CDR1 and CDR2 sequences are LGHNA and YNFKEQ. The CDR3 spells CASSQGSAAKTEKLFF. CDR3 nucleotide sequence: TGTGCCAGCAGCCAGGGCAGCGCAGCGAAGACCGAAAAACTGTTTTTT.

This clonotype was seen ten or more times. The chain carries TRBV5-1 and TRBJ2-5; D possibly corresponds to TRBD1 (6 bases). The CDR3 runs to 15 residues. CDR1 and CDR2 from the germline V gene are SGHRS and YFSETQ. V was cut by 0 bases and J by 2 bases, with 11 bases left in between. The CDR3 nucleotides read TGCGCCAGCAGCTTGGCCGGGACAACTCAAGAGACCCAGTACTTC. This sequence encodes CASSLAGTTQETQYF. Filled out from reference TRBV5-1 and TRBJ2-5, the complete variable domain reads KAGVTQTPRYLIKTRGQQVTLSCSPISGHRSVSWYQQTPGQGLQFLFEYFSETQRNKGNFPGRFSGRQFSNSRSEMNVSTLELGDSALYLCASSLAGTTQETQYFGPGTRLLVL.